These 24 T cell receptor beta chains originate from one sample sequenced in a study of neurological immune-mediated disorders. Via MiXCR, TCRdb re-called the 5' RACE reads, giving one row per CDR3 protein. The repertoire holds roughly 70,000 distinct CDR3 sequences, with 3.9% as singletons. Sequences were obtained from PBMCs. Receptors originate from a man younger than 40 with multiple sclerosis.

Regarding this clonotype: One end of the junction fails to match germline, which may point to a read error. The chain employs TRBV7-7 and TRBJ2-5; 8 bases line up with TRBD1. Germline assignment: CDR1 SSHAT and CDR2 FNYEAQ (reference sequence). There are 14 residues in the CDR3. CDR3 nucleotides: TGTGCCAGCAGCTTTGGGGACAGGTCGGGGACCAAGTACTTC. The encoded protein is CASSFGDRSGTKYF. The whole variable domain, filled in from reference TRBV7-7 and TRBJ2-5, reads GAGVSQSPRYKVTKRGQDVTLRCDPISSHATLYWYQQALGQGPEFLTYFNYEAQPDKSGLPSDRFSAERPEGSISTLTIQRTEQRDSAMYRCASSFGDRSGTKYFGPGTRLLVL.

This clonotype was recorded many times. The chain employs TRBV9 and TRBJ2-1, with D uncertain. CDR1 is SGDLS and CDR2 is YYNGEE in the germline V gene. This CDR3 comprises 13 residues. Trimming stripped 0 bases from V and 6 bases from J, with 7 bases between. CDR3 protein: CASSVVTSNEQFF. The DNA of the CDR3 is TGTGCCAGCAGCGTAGTGACAAGCAATGAGCAGTTCTTC.

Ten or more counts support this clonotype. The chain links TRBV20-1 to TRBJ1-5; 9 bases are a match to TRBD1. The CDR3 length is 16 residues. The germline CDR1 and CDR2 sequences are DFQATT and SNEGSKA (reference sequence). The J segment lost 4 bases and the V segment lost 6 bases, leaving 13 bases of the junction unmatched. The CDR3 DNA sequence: TGCAGTGCCCCTACAGGGACAGGGATGGGAAATCAGCCCCAGCATTTT. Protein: CSAPTGTGMGNQPQHF.

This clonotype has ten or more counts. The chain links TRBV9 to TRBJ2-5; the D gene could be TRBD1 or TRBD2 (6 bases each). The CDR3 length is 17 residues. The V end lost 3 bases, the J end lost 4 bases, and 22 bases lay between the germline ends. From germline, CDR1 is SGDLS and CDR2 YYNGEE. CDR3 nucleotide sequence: TGTGCCAGCAGCGCGCAAGGGGGGACTCCCTGGAGAGAGACCCAGTACTTC. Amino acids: CASSAQGGTPWRETQYF.

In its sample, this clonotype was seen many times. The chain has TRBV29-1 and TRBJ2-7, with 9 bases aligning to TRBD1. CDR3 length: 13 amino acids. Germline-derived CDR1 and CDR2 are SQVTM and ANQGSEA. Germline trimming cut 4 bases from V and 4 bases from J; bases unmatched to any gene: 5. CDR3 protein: CSVVDRGGYEQYF. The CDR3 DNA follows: TGCAGCGTTGTCGACAGGGGGGGGTACGAGCAGTACTTC.

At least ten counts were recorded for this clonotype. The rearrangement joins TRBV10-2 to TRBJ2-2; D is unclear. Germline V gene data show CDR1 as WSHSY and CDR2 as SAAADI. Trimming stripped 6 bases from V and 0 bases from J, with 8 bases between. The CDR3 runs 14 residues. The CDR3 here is CASREPANTGELFF. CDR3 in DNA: TGCGCCAGCAGAGAGCCCGCGAACACCGGGGAGCTGTTTTTT.

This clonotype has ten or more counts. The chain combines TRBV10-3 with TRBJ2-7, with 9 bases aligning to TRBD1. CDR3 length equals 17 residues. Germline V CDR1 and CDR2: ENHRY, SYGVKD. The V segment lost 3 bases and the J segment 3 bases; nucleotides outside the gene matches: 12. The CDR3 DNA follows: TGTGCCATCAGTGACTCCAACCTACCGGGACAGGGCTACGAGCAGTACTTC. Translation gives CAISDSNLPGQGYEQYF.

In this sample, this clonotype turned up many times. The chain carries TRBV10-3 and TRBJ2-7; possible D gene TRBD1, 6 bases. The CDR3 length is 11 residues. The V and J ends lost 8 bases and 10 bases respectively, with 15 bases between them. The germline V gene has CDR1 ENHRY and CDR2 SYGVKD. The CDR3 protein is CAISGQKQQYF. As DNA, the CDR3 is TGTGCCATCTCCGGACAGAAGCAACAGTACTTC.

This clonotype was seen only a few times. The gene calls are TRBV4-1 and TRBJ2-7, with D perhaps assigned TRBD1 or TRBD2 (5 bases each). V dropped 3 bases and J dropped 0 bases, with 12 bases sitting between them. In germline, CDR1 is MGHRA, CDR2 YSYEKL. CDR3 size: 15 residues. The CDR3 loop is CASSQGVSSSYEQYF. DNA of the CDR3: TGCGCCAGCAGCCAGGGGGTCTCGAGCTCCTACGAGCAGTACTTC.

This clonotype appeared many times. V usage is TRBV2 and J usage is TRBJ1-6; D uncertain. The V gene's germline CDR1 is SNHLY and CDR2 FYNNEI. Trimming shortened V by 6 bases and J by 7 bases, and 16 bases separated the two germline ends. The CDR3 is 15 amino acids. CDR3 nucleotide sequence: TGTGCCAGCAGCCGGGAGCGGGCGACGAATTCACCCCTCCACTTT. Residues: CASSRERATNSPLHF.

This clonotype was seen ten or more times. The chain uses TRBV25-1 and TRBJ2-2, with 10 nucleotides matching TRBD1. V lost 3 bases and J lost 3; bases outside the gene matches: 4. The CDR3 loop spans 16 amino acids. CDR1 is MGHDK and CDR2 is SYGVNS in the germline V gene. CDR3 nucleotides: TGTGCCAGCAGTGACCCCGGGACAGGGGACACCGGGGAGCTGTTTTTT. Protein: CASSDPGTGDTGELFF.

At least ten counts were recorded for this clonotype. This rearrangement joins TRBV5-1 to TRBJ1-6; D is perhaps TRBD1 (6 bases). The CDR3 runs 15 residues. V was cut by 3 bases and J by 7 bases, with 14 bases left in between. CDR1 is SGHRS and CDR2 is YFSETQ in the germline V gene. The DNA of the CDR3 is TGCGCCAGCAGCTCGAGGACAGACCTAAATTCACCCCTCCACTTT. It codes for CASSSRTDLNSPLHF.

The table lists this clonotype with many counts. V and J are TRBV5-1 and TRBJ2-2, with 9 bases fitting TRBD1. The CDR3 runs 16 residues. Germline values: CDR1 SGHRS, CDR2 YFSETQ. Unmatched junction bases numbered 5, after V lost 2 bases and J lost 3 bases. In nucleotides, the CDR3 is TGCGCCAGCAGCTTTTCCGGGACAGGGCACACCGGGGAGCTGTTTTTT. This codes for CASSFSGTGHTGELFF. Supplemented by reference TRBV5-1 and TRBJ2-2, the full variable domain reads KAGVTQTPRYLIKTRGQQVTLSCSPISGHRSVSWYQQTPGQGLQFLFEYFSETQRNKGNFPGRFSGRQFSNSRSEMNVSTLELGDSALYLCASSFSGTGHTGELFFGEGSRLTVL.

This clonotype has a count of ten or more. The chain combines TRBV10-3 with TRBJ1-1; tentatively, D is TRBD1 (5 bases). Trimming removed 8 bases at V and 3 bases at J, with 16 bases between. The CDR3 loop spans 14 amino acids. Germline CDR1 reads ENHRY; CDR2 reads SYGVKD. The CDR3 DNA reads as TGTGCCATCGGTGGTCAGGGAGGGGACACTGAAGCTTTCTTT. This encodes CAIGGQGGDTEAFF.

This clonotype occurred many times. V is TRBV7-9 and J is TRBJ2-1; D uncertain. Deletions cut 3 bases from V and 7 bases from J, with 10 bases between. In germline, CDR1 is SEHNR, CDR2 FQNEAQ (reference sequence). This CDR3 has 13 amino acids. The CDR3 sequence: CASSFPGSNEQFF. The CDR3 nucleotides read TGTGCCAGCAGCTTCCCAGGTTCGAATGAGCAGTTCTTC.

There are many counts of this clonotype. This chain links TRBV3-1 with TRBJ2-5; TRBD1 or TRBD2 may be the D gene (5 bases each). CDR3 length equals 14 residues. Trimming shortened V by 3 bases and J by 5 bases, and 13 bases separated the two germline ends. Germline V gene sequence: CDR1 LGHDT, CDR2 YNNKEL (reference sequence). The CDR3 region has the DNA TGTGCCAGCAGCCACTCCGACTGGGGGGAGACCCAGTACTTC. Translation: CASSHSDWGETQYF.

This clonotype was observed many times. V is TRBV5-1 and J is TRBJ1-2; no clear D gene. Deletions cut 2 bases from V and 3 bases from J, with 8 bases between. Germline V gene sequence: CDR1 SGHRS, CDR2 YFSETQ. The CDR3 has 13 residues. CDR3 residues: CASSLFLHYGYTF. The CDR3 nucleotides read TGCGCCAGCAGCTTATTTCTACACTATGGCTACACCTTC.

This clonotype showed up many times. As DNA, the CDR3 is TGCGCCAGCAGCTCTACAGGGTTTTCCTACAATGAGCAGTTCTTC. This encodes CASSSTGFSYNEQFF. The rearrangement joins TRBV5-1 to TRBJ2-1, with D maybe TRBD1 (6 bases). The V gene's germline CDR1 is SGHRS and CDR2 YFSETQ. The CDR3 contains 15 residues. Deletions cut 3 bases from V and 1 base from J, with 11 bases between. Filled out from reference TRBV5-1 and TRBJ2-1, the complete variable domain reads KAGVTQTPRYLIKTRGQQVTLSCSPISGHRSVSWYQQTPGQGLQFLFEYFSETQRNKGNFPGRFSGRQFSNSRSEMNVSTLELGDSALYLCASSSTGFSYNEQFFGPGTRLTVL.

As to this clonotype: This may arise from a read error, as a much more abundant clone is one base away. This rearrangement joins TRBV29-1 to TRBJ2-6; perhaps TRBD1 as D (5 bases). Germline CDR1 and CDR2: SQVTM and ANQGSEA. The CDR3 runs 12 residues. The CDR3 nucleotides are TGCAGCGTTGATACTGGGGCCAAAGTCCTGACTTTC. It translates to CSVDTGAKVLTF.

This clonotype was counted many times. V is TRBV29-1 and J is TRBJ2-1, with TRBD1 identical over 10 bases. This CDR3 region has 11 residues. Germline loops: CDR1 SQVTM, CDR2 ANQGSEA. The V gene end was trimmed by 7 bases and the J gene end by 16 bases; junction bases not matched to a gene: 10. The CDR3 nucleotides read TGCAGCGGTAGGGACAGGGGCTACGGATTCTTC. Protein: CSGRDRGYGFF.

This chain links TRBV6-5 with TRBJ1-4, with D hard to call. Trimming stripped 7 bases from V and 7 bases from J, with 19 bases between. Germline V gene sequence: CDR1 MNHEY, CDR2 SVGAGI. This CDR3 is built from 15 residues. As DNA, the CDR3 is TGTGCCAGCACCGAAAGTCCCCAACCCGGTGAAAAACTGTTTTTT. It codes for CASTESPQPGEKLFF.

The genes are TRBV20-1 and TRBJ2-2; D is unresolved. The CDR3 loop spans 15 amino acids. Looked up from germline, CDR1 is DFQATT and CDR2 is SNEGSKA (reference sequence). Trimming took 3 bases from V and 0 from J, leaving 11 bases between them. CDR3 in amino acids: CSASPLSANTGELFF. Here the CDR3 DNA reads TGCAGTGCTAGTCCTCTTTCCGCGAACACCGGGGAGCTGTTTTTT.

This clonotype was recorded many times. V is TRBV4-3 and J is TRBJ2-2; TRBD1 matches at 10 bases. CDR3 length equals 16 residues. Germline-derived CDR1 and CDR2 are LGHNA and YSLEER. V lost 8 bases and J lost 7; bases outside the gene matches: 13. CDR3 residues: CASGASGTGAYGELFF. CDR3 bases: TGCGCCAGCGGGGCCTCCGGGACAGGGGCTTACGGGGAGCTGTTTTTT.

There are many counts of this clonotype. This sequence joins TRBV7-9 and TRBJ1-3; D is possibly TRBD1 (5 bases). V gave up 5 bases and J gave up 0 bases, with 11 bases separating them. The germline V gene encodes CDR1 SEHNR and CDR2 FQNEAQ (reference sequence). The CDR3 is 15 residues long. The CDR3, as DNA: TGTGCCAGCAGCCCGCCGGGGGGCTCTGGAAACACCATATATTTT. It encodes CASSPPGGSGNTIYF.